These 31 T cell receptor beta chains originate from one sample sequenced in a study of blood T cell repertoires in COVID-19. Only in-frame clones appear in the TCRdb table, and some are missing; sequencing was by immunoSEQ multiplex PCR. Of around 200,000 clones detected, 70% to 80% appear once; the ten largest clones hold 5.5% to 7%. Specimen: peripheral blood. The receptors come from a woman between 40 and 55 years old with COVID-19, enrolled during active disease.

The chain links TRBV7-9 to TRBJ2-5; D is perhaps TRBD2 (5 bases). The V end was cut by 5 bases, the J end by 4 bases, with 11 bases between. The CDR3 contains 13 residues. Germline values: CDR1 SEHNR, CDR2 FQNEAQ (reference sequence). The CDR3 reads CASSQRGSETQYF. The CDR3 DNA sequence: TGTGCCAGCAGCCAACGGGGTTCAGAGACCCAGTACTTC.

This clone turned up a few times. This chain joins TRBV12-5 and TRBJ1-3, with D unresolved. V was pared by 2 bases and J by 3 bases, with 5 bases between. The CDR3 loop spans 13 amino acids. The germline V gene encodes CDR1 LGHNT and CDR2 FRNRAP. The CDR3 nucleotides read TGTGCTAGTGGTTTGTCGGGTGGAAACACCATATATTTT. It encodes CASGLSGGNTIYF.

The genes are TRBV4-3 and TRBJ1-5, with TRBD1 matching over 11 bases. V was pared by 0 bases and J by 6 bases, with 13 bases of the junction left unmatched. CDR3 length equals 19 residues. Germline values: CDR1 LGHNA, CDR2 YSLEER. The DNA for the CDR3 is TGCGCCAGCAGCCAAGACCCCTCCCCTGGGACAGGGGGGAGTCAGCCCCAGCATTTT. Translation gives CASSQDPSPGTGGSQPQHF.

The gene calls are TRBV12-5 and TRBJ1-2, with D hard to call. V gave up 3 bases and J gave up 0 bases, with 5 bases separating them. This CDR3 region has 13 residues. CDR1 LGHNT and CDR2 FRNRAP come from the germline V gene. This CDR3 is CASGFSANYGYTF. Written as DNA, the CDR3 is TGTGCTAGTGGTTTTTCCGCTAACTATGGCTACACCTTC.

This chain joins TRBV9 and TRBJ2-2; 7 bases match TRBD1. CDR1 SGDLS and CDR2 YYNGEE come from the germline V gene. This CDR3 comprises 16 residues. V shed 2 bases and J 2 bases; nucleotides not matched to a gene: 6. Here the CDR3 reads CASSVSGTANTGELFF. The CDR3 DNA reads as TGTGCCAGCAGCGTCTCTGGGACAGCAAACACCGGGGAGCTGTTTTTT.

The V gene is TRBV25-1, the J gene TRBJ2-1, with a tentative D call TRBD1 (5 bases). V was shortened by 3 bases and J by 5 bases, with 14 bases between the two germline ends. The length of the CDR3 is 15 residues. Germline CDR1 is MGHDK and CDR2 is SYGVNS. The DNA of the CDR3 is TGTGCCAGCAGTGACCCCTCCAAGGGGCACAATGAGCAGTTCTTC. This codes for CASSDPSKGHNEQFF.

V usage is TRBV10-3 and J usage is TRBJ2-7; tentatively, D is TRBD2 (5 bases). This CDR3 spans 14 amino acids. V was clipped by 3 bases and J by 1 base, with 10 bases between them. Germline V gene sequence: CDR1 ENHRY, CDR2 SYGVKD. The CDR3 DNA follows: TGTGCCATCAGTGATCCCGGGAAATCCTACGAGCAGTACTTC. It codes for CAISDPGKSYEQYF.

This clone has a handful of counts. This chain uses TRBV4-1 with TRBJ2-7; 11 positions agree with TRBD2. V shed 5 bases, J shed 2 bases, and the junction held 8 bases outside the gene matches. CDR3 length equals 16 residues. CDR1 is MGHRA, CDR2 YSYEKL, per germline. The DNA for the CDR3 is TGCGCCAGCAGCACCCAGACTAGCGGGGCGCCCTACGAGCAGTACTTC. It yields the protein CASSTQTSGAPYEQYF.

The genes are TRBV21-1 and TRBJ2-2; the listed D gene, TRBD2, was not tested against the DNA. TRBV21-1 is annotated as a pseudogene. The CDR3 spans 21 residues. Written as DNA, the CDR3 is TGTGCCAGCAGCAAAGGTAAGCCCAGGCGCTCGGGACTACTTAACACCGGGGAGCTGTTTTTT. Protein: CASSKGKPRRSGLLNTGELFF.

The chain has TRBV9 and TRBJ2-1, with 7 bases fitting TRBD2. From germline, CDR1 is SGDLS and CDR2 YYNGEE. There are 16 residues in the CDR3. Germline trimming cut 4 bases from V and 0 bases from J; bases unmatched to any gene: 7. DNA of the CDR3: TGTGCCAGCAGCCCGCGGCTAGCGGACTCCTACAATGAGCAGTTCTTC. Translated, it gives CASSPRLADSYNEQFF. Looking up the rest from reference TRBV9 and TRBJ2-1 gives the full variable domain: DSGVTQTPKHLITATGQRVTLRCSPRSGDLSVYWYQQSLDQGLQFLIQYYNGEERAKGNILERFSAQQFPDLHSELNLSSLELGDSALYFCASSPRLADSYNEQFFGPGTRLTVL.

This clone was seen only once. The chain links TRBV19 to TRBJ2-7; 11 positions match TRBD2. Germline values: CDR1 LNHDA, CDR2 SQIVND (reference sequence). With 5 bases clipped from V and 2 bases from J, the junction kept 8 bases outside the gene matches. The CDR3 consists of 16 residues. The CDR3 spells CASSRALAGGTYEQYF. CDR3 nucleotide sequence: TGTGCCAGTAGTCGGGCCCTAGCGGGGGGAACCTACGAGCAGTACTTC. The full variable domain, rest sourced from reference TRBV19 and TRBJ2-7, is DGGITQSPKYLFRKEGQNVTLSCEQNLNHDAMYWYRQDPGQGLRLIYYSQIVNDFQKGDIAEGYSVSREKKESFPLTVTSAQKNPTAFYLCASSRALAGGTYEQYFGPGTRLTVT.

This chain connects TRBV29-1 to TRBJ1-2; TRBD1 matches 10 bases. This CDR3 is built from 13 residues. The V and J ends lost 8 bases and 6 bases, in that order; junction bases with no gene match: 9. Germline V gives CDR1 SQVTM, CDR2 ANQGSEA. In nucleotides, the CDR3 is TGCAGCTCAAGGACAGGGGGGGATCATGGCTACACCTTC. This translates into CSSRTGGDHGYTF.

This clone has just a few counts. The V gene is TRBV5-4, the J gene TRBJ2-7; 9 bases are a match to TRBD2. CDR3 length: 14 residues. Germline loops: CDR1 SGHNT, CDR2 YYREEE (reference sequence). The junction had 5 bases not matched to a gene; V was cut back by 4 bases and J by 3 bases. The CDR3 nucleotides read TGTGCCAGCAGCCCGCGACTAGCGGACTACGAGCAGTACTTC. Translation gives CASSPRLADYEQYF. Drawing the rest from reference TRBV5-4 and TRBJ2-7, the complete variable domain is ETGVTQSPTHLIKTRGQQVTLRCSSQSGHNTVSWYQQALGQGPQFIFQYYREEENGRGNFPPRFSGLQFPNYSSELNVNALELDDSALYLCASSPRLADYEQYFGPGTRLTVT.

V and J are TRBV6-2 or TRBV6-3 and TRBJ2-5; tentatively, D is TRBD2 (6 bases). The CDR3 has 15 amino acids. Per the germline V gene, CDR1 is MNHEY and CDR2 is SVGEGT. V lost 2 bases and J lost 2, with 12 bases in between. The CDR3 is CASSYTGLLQETQYF. The DNA for the CDR3 is TGTGCCAGCAGTTACACGGGACTTTTACAAGAGACCCAGTACTTC.

The chain recombines TRBV2 with TRBJ1-1; 7 bases are a match to TRBD1. V dropped 6 bases and J dropped 2; count of bases not matched to a gene: 3. The germline V gene has CDR1 SNHLY and CDR2 FYNNEI. CDR3 length: 13 residues. CDR3: CASSRDRNTEAFF. In nucleotides, the CDR3 is TGTGCCAGCAGCCGGGACAGAAACACTGAAGCTTTCTTT.

The genes are TRBV30 and TRBJ1-2, with a tentative D call TRBD1 (6 bases). V lost 4 bases and J lost 0, with 12 bases in between. This CDR3 has 14 amino acids. The germline CDR1 and CDR2 sequences are GTSNPN and SVGIG (reference sequence). CDR3 in amino acids: CAWTGTYTNYGYTF. The CDR3 coding sequence is TGTGCCTGGACCGGGACATATACTAACTATGGCTACACCTTC.

Of note for this clone: Because the CDR3 is missing its conserved closing phenylalanine or tryptophan, this is likely a read error. The DNA is omitted, as the CDR3 cannot be located on it reliably, and the CDR3 follows TCRdb's listing. The V gene is TRBV24-1, the J gene TRBJ2-4; the table's D call, TRBD1, has no DNA check behind it. Germline loops: CDR1 KGHDR, CDR2 SFDVKD. A total of 8 residues make up the CDR3, ends included. The CDR3 is CATGDRQS.

The CDR3 sequence is CASSPRGGGEKLFF. For the CDR3, the DNA is TGTGCCAGCAGCCCCCGGGGGGGCGGTGAAAAACTGTTTTTT. V and J are TRBV6-5 and TRBJ1-4, with D maybe TRBD1 (6 bases). The length of the CDR3 is 14 residues. Trimming took 6 bases from V and 7 from J, leaving 15 bases between them. Per germline, CDR1 MNHEY and CDR2 SVGAGI.

The chain joins TRBV7-9 to TRBJ1-4; D is uncertain. V was trimmed by 3 bases and J by 4 bases, leaving 18 bases between them. Germline values: CDR1 SEHNR, CDR2 FQNEAQ (reference sequence). The CDR3 has 17 amino acids. CDR3 sequence: CASSLGSGSGGNEKLFF. In nucleotides, the CDR3 is TGTGCCAGCAGCTTGGGGTCTGGATCAGGAGGTAATGAAAAACTGTTTTTT.

V usage is TRBV11-2 and J usage is TRBJ1-5; D is unclear. Germline V gene data show CDR1 as SGHAT and CDR2 as FQNNGV. The V and J ends lost 4 bases and 5 bases respectively, with 9 bases between them. The CDR3 contains 13 residues. CDR3 coding DNA: TGTGCCAGCAGCTCCGGGGTGGATCAGCCCCAGCATTTT. Its protein is CASSSGVDQPQHF.

The chain uses TRBV7-9 and TRBJ1-1; weak D call: TRBD1 (6 bases). There are 12 residues in the CDR3. Germline V gene data show CDR1 as SEHNR and CDR2 as FQNEAQ (reference sequence). V was cut by 7 bases and J by 1 base, with 7 bases left in between. The CDR3 bases are TGTGCCAGCAAGGGGGAGAACACTGAAGCTTTCTTT. Protein product: CASKGENTEAFF.

This clone was seen once. Different DNA sequences within this sample yield the same CDR3. The gene calls are TRBV12-3 or TRBV12-4 and TRBJ1-2, with no clear D. The CDR3 has 13 residues. Between the trimmed V and J ends, which lost 2 bases and 8 bases, there was a span of 12 bases. The CDR3 coding sequence is TGTGCCAGCAGTTTAAGTGGCGTCGGGGGCTACACCTTC. Protein: CASSLSGVGGYTF.

The CDR3, as DNA: TGTGCCAGCAGCGTAGCGGGGGGGCTTAACACAGATACGCAGTATTTT. Its translation: CASSVAGGLNTDTQYF. V usage is TRBV9 and J usage is TRBJ2-3, with 8 bases aligning to TRBD2. Germline assignment: CDR1 SGDLS and CDR2 YYNGEE. The CDR3 runs to 16 residues. J gave up 2 bases and V 0 bases, and 5 bases lay outside the gene matches.

This clone appeared once. The J gene is TRBJ1-2, the V gene TRBV7-8; TRBD1 aligns across 7 bases. The V gene's germline CDR1 is SGHVS and CDR2 FQNEAQ. V dropped 2 bases and J dropped 0; count of bases not matched to a gene: 3. The CDR3 consists of 15 residues. For the CDR3, the DNA is TGTGCCAGCAGCTTACGGACAGGCCCTAACTATGGCTACACCTTC. This encodes CASSLRTGPNYGYTF. Full variable domain (remainder filled in from reference TRBV7-8 and TRBJ1-2): GAGVSQSPRYKVAKRGQDVALRCDPISGHVSLFWYQQALGQGPEFLTYFQNEAQLDKSGLPSDRFFAERPEGSVSTLKIQRTQQEDSAVYLCASSLRTGPNYGYTFGSGTRLTVV.

The gene calls are TRBV12-3 or TRBV12-4 and TRBJ2-7; D remains ambiguous. The CDR3 length is 13 residues. V was trimmed by 3 bases and J by 2 bases, leaving 8 bases between them. The CDR3 sequence: CASSLNSPYEQYF. The CDR3 nucleotides are TGTGCCAGCAGTTTGAACAGTCCCTACGAGCAGTACTTC.

The chain uses TRBV2 and TRBJ1-5, with no clear D. With 6 bases removed from V and 2 bases from J, the gap between germline ends came to 17 bases. Germline CDR1 is SNHLY and CDR2 is FYNNEI. The CDR3 totals 16 residues. The CDR3 spells CASRAAGRIGNQPQHF. CDR3 DNA: TGTGCCAGCAGGGCCGCGGGGAGGATCGGCAATCAGCCCCAGCATTTT. Using reference TRBV2 and TRBJ1-5 for the parts outside the CDR3, the full variable domain is EPEVTQTPSHQVTQMGQEVILRCVPISNHLYFYWYRQILGQKVEFLVSFYNNEISEKSEIFDDQFSVERPDGSNFTLKIRSTKLEDSAMYFCASRAAGRIGNQPQHFGDGTRLSIL.

CDR3 DNA sequence: TGTGCCATCAGTGGAGGGACTAGCCCGAACACAGATACGCAGTATTTT. As protein: CAISGGTSPNTDTQYF. The rearrangement uses TRBV10-3 and TRBJ2-3, with 9 positions matching TRBD2. Germline V lookup: CDR1 ENHRY, CDR2 SYGVKD. This CDR3 has 16 residues. V lost 4 bases to trimming and J lost 2 bases; unmatched junction nucleotides: 7.

The rearrangement joins TRBV4-3 to TRBJ1-4, with 12 bases aligning to TRBD1. The V and J ends lost 4 bases and 2 bases, in that order; junction bases with no gene match: 8. The CDR3 is 18 residues long. CDR1 is LGHNA, CDR2 YSLEER, per germline. The CDR3 DNA sequence: TGCGCCAGCAGCCTCTCCCCGGGACAGGGGGCGACTAATGAAAAACTGTTTTTT. It is translated as CASSLSPGQGATNEKLFF.

The V call is TRBV7-9, the J call TRBJ1-5, with TRBD1 matching over 8 bases. The V gene end was trimmed by 4 bases and the J gene end by 4 bases; junction bases not matched to a gene: 3. The germline CDR1 and CDR2 sequences are SEHNR and FQNEAQ (reference sequence). The CDR3 covers 14 residues. CDR3 coding DNA: TGTGCCAGCAGCTCAACAGGGGGAAATCAGCCCCAGCATTTT. It yields the protein CASSSTGGNQPQHF.

Only one count was recorded for this clone. The chain recombines TRBV18 with TRBJ1-1, with 10 bases aligning to TRBD1. The CDR3 has 16 residues. V lost 0 bases, J lost 1 base, and 2 bases stayed unmatched. Germline CDR1 is KGHSH and CDR2 is LQKENI. The chain's CDR3 is CASSPPGQGWNTEAFF. DNA of the CDR3: TGTGCCAGCTCACCACCGGGACAGGGGTGGAACACTGAAGCTTTCTTT.

The gene calls are TRBV4-3 and TRBJ2-3; possible D gene TRBD2, 6 bases. This CDR3 has 15 residues. Germline V gene data show CDR1 as LGHNA and CDR2 as YSLEER. V was cut by 1 base and J by 2 bases, with 10 bases left in between. The CDR3 sequence is CASSQVAGNTDTQYF. The CDR3 bases are TGCGCCAGCAGCCAAGTGGCGGGAAACACAGATACGCAGTATTTT.